The 10 T cell receptor beta chains below were found in one sample sequenced in a study of blood T cells in healthy people across ages. The second PCR ran about 6 to 12 cycles with a sample-barcoded 5' primer and J-beta primers. TCRdb fed the 5' RACE reads into MiXCR, producing one record per CDR3 protein. The sample contains 1.5 million to 2 million distinct CDR3 sequences, over 25% of which appear only once. The sample consisted of blood. The origin of the receptors is a woman aged 25 to 39 in good health.

This clonotype showed up many times. The chain employs TRBV20-1 and TRBJ2-1; possibly TRBD1 for D (5 bases). The CDR3 length is 12 residues. V was pared by 1 base and J by 8 bases, with 9 bases between. Germline values: CDR1 DFQATT, CDR2 SNEGSKA (reference sequence). CDR3 in amino acids: CSARVKGDEQFF. Here the CDR3 DNA reads TGCAGTGCTAGAGTTAAAGGGGATGAGCAGTTCTTC.

This clonotype was found many times. The chain employs TRBV3-1 and TRBJ2-7; possible D gene TRBD1, 6 bases. V was clipped by 2 bases and J by 3 bases, with 17 bases between them. CDR3 length equals 16 residues. Germline loops: CDR1 LGHDT, CDR2 YNNKEL (reference sequence). CDR3 DNA sequence: TGTGCCAGCAGCCAATCCTGGACAGCCACACTCTACGAGCAGTACTTC. This gives the protein CASSQSWTATLYEQYF.

This clonotype was observed a few times. The chain couples TRBV29-1 to TRBJ1-1; 8 bases map to TRBD1. The ends lost 4 bases at V and 0 bases at J; junction bases unmatched: 4. CDR1 and CDR2 from the germline V gene are SQVTM and ANQGSEA. The CDR3 has 14 amino acids. As DNA, the CDR3 is TGCAGCGTTGGAGGGGGACAGGTGAACACTGAAGCTTTCTTT. As protein: CSVGGGQVNTEAFF. Using reference TRBV29-1 and TRBJ1-1 for the parts outside the CDR3, the full variable domain is SAVISQKPSRDICQRGTSLTIQCQVDSQVTMMFWYRQQPGQSLTLIATANQGSEATYESGFVIDKFPISRPNLTFSTLTVSNMSPEDSSIYLCSVGGGQVNTEAFFGQGTRLTVV.

Turning to this clonotype: This sequence may be a read error, since a much larger clone differs from it by one base. The chain carries TRBV29-1 and TRBJ2-6; D uncertain. The V and J ends lost 3 bases and 0 bases respectively, with 6 bases between them. The CDR3 runs to 14 residues. Germline V gene sequence: CDR1 SQVTM, CDR2 ANQGSEA. The CDR3 DNA reads TGCAGCGTTGACGTGAACTCTGGGGCCAACGTCCTGACTTTC. Its protein is CSVDVNSGANVLTF.

The V call is TRBV5-5, the J call TRBJ1-1; D is uncertain. The CDR3 runs to 14 residues. The V gene's germline CDR1 is SGHKS and CDR2 YYEKEE (reference sequence). The V gene lost 2 bases and the J gene lost 2 bases, with 10 bases spanning the gap. CDR3 residues: CASSLLYSNTEAFF. In DNA, the CDR3 is TGTGCCAGCAGCTTACTCTACAGCAACACTGAAGCTTTCTTT.

The J gene is TRBJ2-7, the V gene TRBV4-1, with a possible D match to TRBD2 (6 bases). The V gene lost 8 bases and the J gene lost 5 bases, with 13 bases spanning the gap. From germline, CDR1 is MGHRA and CDR2 YSYEKL. This CDR3 contains 12 residues. The CDR3 is CASDGGLDEQYF. The CDR3 DNA follows: TGCGCCAGCGATGGGGGGTTGGACGAGCAGTACTTC.

Regarding this clonotype: The junction departs from germline at one end; a sequencing error may be responsible. The chain combines TRBV10-2 with TRBJ2-7; tentatively, D is TRBD1 or TRBD2 (5 bases each). Per the germline V gene, CDR1 is WSHSY and CDR2 is SAAADI. This CDR3 is 16 amino acids long. DNA for the CDR3: TGCGCCAACAGTGACTTCGGGACCGCCATTACCTACGAGCAGTACTTC. It yields the protein CANSDFGTAITYEQYF.

This clonotype was counted between two and nine times. This chain joins TRBV12-3 or TRBV12-4 and TRBJ1-5, with D unresolved. The CDR3 totals 16 residues. The ends were cut back, 9 bases at V and 2 bases at J, with 20 bases in the middle. In DNA, the CDR3 is TGTGCCAGTAGCCGAATCGGGTCGTGGGGCAATCAGCCCCAGCATTTT. This translates into CASSRIGSWGNQPQHF.

The gene calls are TRBV5-1 and TRBJ2-2; 11 nucleotides match TRBD1. The germline V gene encodes CDR1 SGHRS and CDR2 YFSETQ. Germline trimming cut 5 bases from V and 7 bases from J; bases unmatched to any gene: 7. This CDR3 has 15 residues. The DNA for the CDR3 is TGCGCCAGCAGGCGGACAGGGGGCGAGGTCGGGGAGCTGTTTTTT. Encoded protein: CASRRTGGEVGELFF.

In this sample, this clonotype turned up many times. The chain employs TRBV6-5 and TRBJ1-4, with D maybe TRBD1 (5 bases). Between the trimmed V and J ends, which lost 2 bases and 11 bases, there was a span of 12 bases. This CDR3 is built from 13 residues. Germline CDR1 reads MNHEY; CDR2 reads SVGAGI. Here the CDR3 DNA reads TGTGCCAGCAGTTACGAGCGGCGGGGGAAACTGTTTTTT. Protein product: CASSYERRGKLFF.